This TCR beta chain was identified in a study of blood T cell repertoires in COVID-19. The CDR3 sequence is 12 residues long. Trimming took 2 bases from V and 8 from J, leaving 9 bases between them. Original analysis: Amplification of reference gene primers provided the estimated nucleated cell counts. TCRdb's copy holds only in-frame clones and misses some; the assay was immunoSEQ multiplex PCR. From that table come the V and J calls and clone size; the DNA was used to work out D and trimming. The sample comprises 290,000 or so clones, around 90% of which are singletons, and 3.5% to 4.5% rests with the top ten.

The sequencing input was PBMCs or T cells enriched from blood (not recorded which). The sequence was obtained from a woman between 18 and 30 years old with acute COVID-19. The V and J genes are TRBV12-3 or TRBV12-4 and TRBJ1-2, with D maybe TRBD1 (5 bases). The CDR3 sequence is CASSLRGRGYTF. CDR3 coding DNA: TGTGCCAGCAGTTTAAGGGGAAGGGGCTACACCTTC.